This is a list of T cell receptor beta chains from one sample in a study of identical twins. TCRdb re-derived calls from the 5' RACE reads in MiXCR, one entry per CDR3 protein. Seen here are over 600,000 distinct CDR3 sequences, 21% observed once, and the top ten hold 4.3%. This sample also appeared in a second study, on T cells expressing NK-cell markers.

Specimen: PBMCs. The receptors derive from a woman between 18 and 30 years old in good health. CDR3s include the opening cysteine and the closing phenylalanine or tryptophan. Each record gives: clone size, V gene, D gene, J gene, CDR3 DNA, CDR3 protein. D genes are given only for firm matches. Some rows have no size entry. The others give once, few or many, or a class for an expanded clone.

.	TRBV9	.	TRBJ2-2	TGTGCCAGCAGCGTAGGTCTGGAGGGGACCGGGGAGCTGTTTTTT	CASSVGLEGTGELFF
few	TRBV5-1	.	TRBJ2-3	TGCGCCAGCAGCTCGGTTGGGCGATGGGGCACAGATACGCAGTATTTT	CASSSVGRWGTDTQYF
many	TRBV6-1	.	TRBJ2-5	TGTGCCAGCAGCTCCGGGCGCGGACACCAAGAGACCCAGTACTTC	CASSSGRGHQETQYF
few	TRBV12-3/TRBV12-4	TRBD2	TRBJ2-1	TGTGCCAGCAATCCTAGCGGGTTGGGGAATGAGCAGTTCTTC	CASNPSGLGNEQFF
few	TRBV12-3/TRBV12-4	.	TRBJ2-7	TGTGCCAGCAGAAAGCAGTCATACGAGCAGTACTTC	CASRKQSYEQYF
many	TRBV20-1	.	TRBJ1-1	TGCAGTGCTAGACGGATACCGAACACTGAAGCTTTCTTT	CSARRIPNTEAFF
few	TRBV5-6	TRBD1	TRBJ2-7	TGTGCCAGCAGCCGTGATTATACGACAGGGAGAAACGAGCAGTACTTC	CASSRDYTTGRNEQYF
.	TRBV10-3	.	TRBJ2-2	TGTGCCATCAGGGACGGACTCGAGCGAACGAGAAACACCGGGGAGCTGTTTTTT	CAIRDGLERTRNTGELFF
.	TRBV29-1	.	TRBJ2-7	TGCAGCGTTGAAGACAGGGACGAGCAGTACTTC	CSVEDRDEQYF
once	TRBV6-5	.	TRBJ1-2	TGTGCCAGCAGTTACCAGTGGCAGGGCTATGGCTACACCTTC	CASSYQWQGYGYTF
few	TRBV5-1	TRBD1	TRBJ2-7	TGCGCCAGCAGCTTCTGGACAGGGATCAGCGAGCAGTACTTC	CASSFWTGISEQYF
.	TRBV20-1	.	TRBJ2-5	TGCAGTGCTAGAGAGTGGCCAGGACAAGAGACCCAGTACTTC	CSAREWPGQETQYF
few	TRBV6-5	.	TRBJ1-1	TGTGCCAGCAGTTCGCTGGCGAGTAGGTCTGAAGCTTTCTTT	CASSSLASRSEAFF
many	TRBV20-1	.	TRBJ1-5	TGCAGTGCCCCGTCGGGGGCTGTCAATCAGCCCCAGCATTTT	CSAPSGAVNQPQHF
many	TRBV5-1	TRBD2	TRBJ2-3	TGCGCCAGCAGCCCCCTCGCAGCGGGGTTAGGCACAGATACGCAGTATTTT	CASSPLAAGLGTDTQYF
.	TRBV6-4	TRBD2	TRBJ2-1	TGTGCCAGCAGGGACCTAGGTGCGGGGGGGGGTTATGAGCAGTTCTTC	CASRDLGAGGGYEQFF
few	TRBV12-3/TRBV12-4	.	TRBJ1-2	TGTGCCAGCAGTTTAAAGGGGGGCTATGGCTACACCTTC	CASSLKGGYGYTF
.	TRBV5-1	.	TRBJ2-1	TGCGCCAGCAGCTTGGGGTACGGAATAACCTACAATGAGCAGTTCTTC	CASSLGYGITYNEQFF
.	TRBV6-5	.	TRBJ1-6	TGTGCCAGCAGTTACTCAACGACCGGCGTCTTCCCTAATTCACCCCTCCACTTT	CASSYSTTGVFPNSPLHF
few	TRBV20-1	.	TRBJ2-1	TGCAGTGCTAGGGTCCCAAACGGCGGTGAGCAGTTCTTC	CSARVPNGGEQFF
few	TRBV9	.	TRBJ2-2	TGTGCCAGCAGCGTTTACAGGGAACTCCGGTCATCCGGGGAGCTGTTTTTT	CASSVYRELRSSGELFF
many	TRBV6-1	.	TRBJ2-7	TGTGCCAGCACTAAAAGGAGGGGCACCTACGAGCAGTACTTC	CASTKRRGTYEQYF
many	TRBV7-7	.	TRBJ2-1	TGTGCTAGCAGCTTAGCGCCGAGGAATGAGCAGTTCTTC	CASSLAPRNEQFF
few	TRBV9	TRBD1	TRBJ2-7	TGTGCCAGCAGCGTAGCAGGGGGCCACGAGCAGTACTTC	CASSVAGGHEQYF